This T cell receptor beta chain was sequenced for a study of early stage breast cancer tumors. Across the whole study: About 70% of the 16 invasive tumors were ER+, PR+ and HER2-.

Sequencing used immunoSEQ multiplex PCR; TCRdb keeps in-frame clones, though not all of them. Counted here are tens of thousands of clones, roughly 77% occurring once; the ten biggest clones make up 4% to 5%. Germline lookup yields CDR1 SGHRS and CDR2 YFSETQ. The CDR3 length is 15 residues. The J segment lost 3 bases and the V segment lost 3 bases, leaving 5 bases of the junction unmatched. This clone is judged medium-sized. This clonotype originated in a person between 35 and 49 years old with breast cancer. This chain connects TRBV5-1 to TRBJ1-3; TRBD1 matches 8 bases. The sample was blood. The CDR3 DNA reads as TGCGCCAGCAGCTCCTCAGGGGGCGGTGGAAACACCATATATTTT. Protein product: CASSSSGGGGNTIYF.